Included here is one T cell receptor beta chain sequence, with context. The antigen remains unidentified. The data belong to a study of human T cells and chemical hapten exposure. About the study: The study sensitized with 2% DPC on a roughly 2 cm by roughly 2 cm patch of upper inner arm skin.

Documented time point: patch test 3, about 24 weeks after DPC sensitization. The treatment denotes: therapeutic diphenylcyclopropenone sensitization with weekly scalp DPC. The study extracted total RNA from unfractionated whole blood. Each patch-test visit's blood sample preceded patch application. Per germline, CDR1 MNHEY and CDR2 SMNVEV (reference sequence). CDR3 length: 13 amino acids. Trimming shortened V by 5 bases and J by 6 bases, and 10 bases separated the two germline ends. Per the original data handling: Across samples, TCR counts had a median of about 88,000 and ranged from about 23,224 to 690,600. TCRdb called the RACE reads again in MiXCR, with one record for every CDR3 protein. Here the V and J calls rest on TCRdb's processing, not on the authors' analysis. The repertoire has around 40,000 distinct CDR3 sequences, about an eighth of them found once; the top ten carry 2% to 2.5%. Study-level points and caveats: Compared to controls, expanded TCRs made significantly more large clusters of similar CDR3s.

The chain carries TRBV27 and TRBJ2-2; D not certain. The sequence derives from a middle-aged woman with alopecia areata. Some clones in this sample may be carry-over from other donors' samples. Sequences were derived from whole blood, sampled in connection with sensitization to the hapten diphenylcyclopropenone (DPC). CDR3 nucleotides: TGTGCCAGCAGTCCCACAGTTGCCGGGGAGCTGTTTTTT. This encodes CASSPTVAGELFF.